A selection of T cell receptor beta chains follows, all from one sample in a study of PD-L1 blockade in urothelial cancer. Using immunoSEQ multiplex PCR, the repertoire was profiled, and TCRdb retains in-frame clones only, with some absent. This table holds 30,000 to 40,000 clones, roughly 80% found once. Specimen: PBMCs, collected around atezolizumab (anti-PD-L1) treatment. All receptors come from a man older than 75 with urothelial cancer. Both conserved end residues are part of each CDR3. The D gene is left open where the match is weak. The size of a clone is reported for some rows only, either as once, few or many, or as a class for expanded clones.

.,TRBV28,TRBJ1-2,.,TGTGCCAGCAACTCCCAGGGGAGGGGTGGTGGCTACACCTTC,CASNSQGRGGGYTF
.,TRBV20-1,TRBJ2-1,.,TGCAGTGCTCGACTAGGGGATGAGCAGTTCTTC,CSARLGDEQFF
.,TRBV7-7,TRBJ2-3,TRBD2,TGTGCCAGCAGCCAAGGACTAGCGGGAGCTGATACGCAGTATTTT,CASSQGLAGADTQYF
once,TRBV6-4,TRBJ2-5,.,TGTGCCAGCAGCCGGGACTCGCAAGAGACCCAGTACTTC,CASSRDSQETQYF
once,TRBV5-5,TRBJ1-2,TRBD1,TGTGCCAGCAGCCCCGCCCCCGACAGGGGGAAGGATGGCTACACCTTC,CASSPAPDRGKDGYTF
few,TRBV7-9,TRBJ2-4,.,TGTGCCAGCAGCCCAGATGCGGGACTAGCCAAAAACATTCAGTACTTC,CASSPDAGLAKNIQYF
.,TRBV2,TRBJ2-1,.,TGTGCCAGCGGCCTGGGGCAGCACGACAATGAGCAGTTCTTC,CASGLGQHDNEQFF
.,TRBV27,TRBJ2-7,TRBD1,TGTGCCAGCAGCACAACAGGGGGCGTAGGATACGAGCAGTACTTC,CASSTTGGVGYEQYF
.,TRBV7-9,TRBJ1-4,TRBD1,TGTGCCAGCAGCTCCGGGCAGGGGGCCTCGGAAAAACTGTTTTTT,CASSSGQGASEKLFF
few,TRBV5-6,TRBJ2-6,TRBD1,TGTGCCAGCAGCGTCGACAGGGAACCTGGGGCCAACGTCCTGACTTTC,CASSVDREPGANVLTF
.,TRBV6-4,TRBJ2-3,.,TGTGCCAGCAGTGACGGGGGGACAGGCACAGATACGCAGTATTTT,CASSDGGTGTDTQYF
.,TRBV11-2,TRBJ2-3,TRBD1,TGTGCCAGCAGCTTCGGGACAGGGTCCGGGGATACGCAGTATTTT,CASSFGTGSGDTQYF
.,TRBV18,TRBJ2-7,TRBD1,TGTGCCAGCTCACAAGGGACAGCGTCCTACGAGCAGTACTTC,CASSQGTASYEQYF
.,TRBV9,TRBJ2-2,TRBD2,TGTGCCAGCAGCGCCCTGACTAGCGGACCCTTCGGCGGGGAGCTGTTTTTT,CASSALTSGPFGGELFF
once,TRBV7-2,TRBJ2-7,.,TGTGCCAGCAGCTTACAGGGGCGCTACGAGCAGTACTTC,CASSLQGRYEQYF
.,TRBV5-1,TRBJ1-4,TRBD1,TGCGCCAGCAGCCCCGGGACAGGGGATGAAAAACTGTTTTTT,CASSPGTGDEKLFF
few,TRBV4-2,TRBJ1-4,TRBD1,TGTGCCAGCAGCTTGGGACAGGGTTTAACTAATGAAAAACTGTTTTTT,CASSLGQGLTNEKLFF
.,TRBV5-8,TRBJ2-3,TRBD1,TGTGCCAGCAGCTGGAGCGGTGGACAGGCTAAAATTAACACAGATACGCAGTATTTT,CASSWSGGQAKINTDTQYF
few,TRBV29-1,TRBJ1-1,.,TGCAGCGTTGAAAGGCAGGCGAACACTGAAGCTTTCTTT,CSVERQANTEAFF
.,TRBV7-2,TRBJ2-3,TRBD2,TGTGCCAGCACAGGACTAGCGTCGGGTACGCAGTATTTT,CASTGLASGTQYF
once,TRBV5-1,TRBJ2-3,TRBD2,TGCGCCAGCAGCTCCCGAGTCCCGGGACTAGCGGGTAACACAGATACGCAGTATTTT,CASSSRVPGLAGNTDTQYF
once,TRBV23-1,TRBJ2-5,TRBD1,TGCGCCAGCAGTCAATCAGGGGGCGAGACCCAGTACTTC,CASSQSGGETQYF
.,TRBV30,TRBJ1-4,TRBD1,TGTGCCTGGAGTATACAGGGGGCTGAAAAACTGTTTTTT,CAWSIQGAEKLFF
once,TRBV5-6,TRBJ2-5,TRBD1,TGTGCCAGCAGCTTGACAGGGGTCAGTAGTCAAGAGACCCAGTACTTC,CASSLTGVSSQETQYF
.,TRBV27,TRBJ2-5,.,TGTGCCAGCAGTTTGAACAGGGCACAAGAGACCCAGTACTTC,CASSLNRAQETQYF
.,TRBV6-5,TRBJ2-2,TRBD2,TGTGCCAGCAGTTACGGCGGGGGGAACACCGGGGAGCTGTTTTTT,CASSYGGGNTGELFF
.,TRBV6-1,TRBJ1-4,.,TGTGCCAGCAGCGCACAGTCAACTAATGAAAAACTGTTTTTT,CASSAQSTNEKLFF
.,TRBV19,TRBJ1-1,TRBD1,TGTGCCAGTTCTCCGGGACAGGGGACGAACACTGAAGCTTTCTTT,CASSPGQGTNTEAFF
once,TRBV6-5,TRBJ2-7,.,TGTGCCAGCAGCCTCCGGAGGGACTCCTACGAGCAGTACTTC,CASSLRRDSYEQYF
.,TRBV9,TRBJ2-5,.,TGTGCCAGCAGCCCAGGACAGGGAGGGGAGACCCAGTACTTC,CASSPGQGGETQYF
once,TRBV11-2,TRBJ2-5,.,TGTGCCAGCAGCTTAGATCAGAGCGTTGGAGAGACCCAGTACTTC,CASSLDQSVGETQYF
.,TRBV9,TRBJ2-1,TRBD1,TGTGCCAGCAGCCCGGGACAGGGCTCCTACAATGAGCAGTTCTTC,CASSPGQGSYNEQFF
once,TRBV27,TRBJ2-7,TRBD1,TGTGCCAGCAGGCGACAGGGTGAGTTCGGCGAGCAGTACTTC,CASRRQGEFGEQYF
.,TRBV28,TRBJ2-1,.,TGTGCCAGCAGCCTTGACAGCGGGCGGGATGAGCAGTTCTTC,CASSLDSGRDEQFF
.,TRBV6-1,TRBJ2-1,TRBD2,TGTGCCGGCACTAGCGGGAGAGGGAATGAGCAGTTCTTC,CAGTSGRGNEQFF
once,TRBV7-9,TRBJ1-4,TRBD1,TGTGCCAGCAGCTTAGCGATAGGGGGCCAGAATGAAAAACTGTTTTTT,CASSLAIGGQNEKLFF
.,TRBV15,TRBJ2-7,TRBD2,TGTGCCACCAGCAGAGGCGGGGGTTGGCTGAACGAGCAGTACTTC,CATSRGGGWLNEQYF
.,TRBV18,TRBJ2-1,TRBD1,TGTGCCAGCCAACTGACAGGGCCCGATGAGCAGTTCTTC,CASQLTGPDEQFF
.,TRBV7-9,TRBJ2-5,.,TGTGCCAGCAGCTACGGAGAGACCCAGTACTTC,CASSYGETQYF
.,TRBV16,TRBJ1-3,.,TGTGCCAGCAGCCCAGCAGGTAACCCTACTGGAAACACCATATATTTT,CASSPAGNPTGNTIYF
.,TRBV6-5,TRBJ2-7,.,TGTGCCAGCAGCCAGGGGAACGAGCAGTACTTC,CASSQGNEQYF
.,TRBV29-1,TRBJ2-1,TRBD2,TGCAGCGTCCGGGGACTAGCCAGCTCCTACAATGAGCAGTTCTTC,CSVRGLASSYNEQFF
.,TRBV2,TRBJ2-1,.,TGTGCCAGCAGTAGGGTGCAGGGCTACAATGAGCAGTTCTTC,CASSRVQGYNEQFF
.,TRBV10-3,TRBJ2-7,.,TGTGCCATCAGTCACTCCGGGACAAGATCCTACGAGCAGTACTTC,CAISHSGTRSYEQYF
.,TRBV27,TRBJ2-1,TRBD1,TGTGCCAGCAGACTCGGGACAGCCTACAATGAGCAGTTCTTC,CASRLGTAYNEQFF
.,TRBV19,TRBJ1-5,.,TGTGCCAGTAGCCCCGGACTTCCCAATCAGCCCCAGCATTTT,CASSPGLPNQPQHF
.,TRBV19,TRBJ2-7,TRBD1,TGTGCCAGTACCCCCGGGGACAGGGTATCCGAGCAGTACTTC,CASTPGDRVSEQYF
.,TRBV5-1,TRBJ2-2,TRBD1,TGCGCCAGCAGCCCGGGACAGCCTACCGGGGAGCTGTTTTTT,CASSPGQPTGELFF
.,TRBV7-2,TRBJ1-2,.,TGTGCCAGCAGCTTAGTGGGAGGACCTGGCCCTTACACCTTC,CASSLVGGPGPYTF
.,TRBV5-1,TRBJ2-3,TRBD2,TGCGCCAGCAGCTATAGCGGGAGGGCAGATACGCAGTATTTT,CASSYSGRADTQYF
.,TRBV4-1,TRBJ1-5,.,TGCGCCAGCAGCCAAGATTTTGGGGCCAATCAGCCCCAGCATTTT,CASSQDFGANQPQHF
.,TRBV27,TRBJ2-6,.,TGTGCCAGCAGACGGGTGGCCCCTGGGGCCAACGTCCTGACTTTC,CASRRVAPGANVLTF
.,TRBV6-1,TRBJ2-7,.,TGTGCCAGCAGGCCGCAGTCCTACGAGCAGTACTTC,CASRPQSYEQYF
.,TRBV5-5,TRBJ2-3,TRBD1,TGTGCCAGCAGGCGAGGGGACAGAGGGCTCTCTTTCACAGATACGCAGTATTTT,CASRRGDRGLSFTDTQYF
.,TRBV5-1,TRBJ1-1,.,TGCGCCAGCAGCTCCGGACAGTTGAACACTGAAGCTTTCTTT,CASSSGQLNTEAFF
.,TRBV2,TRBJ1-2,.,TGTGCCAGCAGTGAAGCGGGGGGTAACGGCTACACCTTC,CASSEAGGNGYTF
once,TRBV28,TRBJ2-7,.,TGTGCCAGCAGTTTAAACCCCGGGTACGAGCAGTACTTC,CASSLNPGYEQYF
.,TRBV19,TRBJ1-3,.,TGTGCCAGTAGTACCGTAAACACCATATATTTT,CASSTVNTIYF
.,TRBV5-6,TRBJ1-2,.,TGTGCCAGCAGCCCAACCGCTACAGGGATTGGCTATGGCTACACCTTC,CASSPTATGIGYGYTF
.,TRBV27,TRBJ1-3,.,TGTGCCAGCAGGATGACAAAGTACGAAGGAAACACCATATATTTT,CASRMTKYEGNTIYF